A selection of T cell receptor beta chains follows, all from one sample in a study of blood T cell repertoires in COVID-19. Produced via immunoSEQ multiplex PCR; TCRdb's table is partial and in-frame only. The sample records 150,000 or so clones, around 83% being singletons. Sequenced: PBMCs or T cells enriched from blood (not recorded which). These receptors were taken from a woman in her fifties or sixties who had been exposed to COVID-19. Each CDR3 is given with its conserved first and last residue. The order of the fields is J gene, V gene, D gene, clone size, CDR3 DNA, CDR3 protein. D genes are given only for firm matches. Not every row has a clone size; where given, it reads once, few, many or a size class.

J gene: TRBJ1-3; V gene: TRBV9; D gene: NA; clone size: NA; CDR3 DNA: TGTGCCAGCAGCGTAGTCGGGGGAACTGGAAACACCATATATTTT; CDR3 protein: CASSVVGGTGNTIYF
J gene: TRBJ2-7; V gene: TRBV7-3; D gene: TRBD2; clone size: NA; CDR3 DNA: TGTGCCAGCAGCCCGGGACTAGCGAGCACCTACGAGCAGTACTTC; CDR3 protein: CASSPGLASTYEQYF
J gene: TRBJ1-1; V gene: TRBV5-5; D gene: NA; clone size: NA; CDR3 DNA: TGTGCCAGCAGAATCCGGGACATCGTGAACACTGAAGCTTTCTTT; CDR3 protein: CASRIRDIVNTEAFF
J gene: TRBJ2-7; V gene: TRBV18; D gene: TRBD1; clone size: NA; CDR3 DNA: TGTGCCAGCTCAAAGGACAGGGGGTACGAGCAGTACTTC; CDR3 protein: CASSKDRGYEQYF
J gene: TRBJ1-2; V gene: TRBV7-2; D gene: NA; clone size: NA; CDR3 DNA: TGTGCCAGCAGCTTCGGGCGGAGGGGTGAAGGCTACACCTTC; CDR3 protein: CASSFGRRGEGYTF
J gene: TRBJ1-6; V gene: TRBV9; D gene: NA; clone size: NA; CDR3 DNA: TGTGCCCGCAGCGTAGGGGGGGGGACCAATTCACCCCTCCACTTT; CDR3 protein: CARSVGGGTNSPLHF
J gene: TRBJ1-2; V gene: TRBV28; D gene: TRBD1; clone size: NA; CDR3 DNA: TGTGCCAGCACCCCGACAGGGATCCCTGGCTACACCTTC; CDR3 protein: CASTPTGIPGYTF
J gene: TRBJ1-1; V gene: TRBV6-2/TRBV6-3; D gene: NA; clone size: NA; CDR3 DNA: TGTGCCAGCAGTCAAATCAGGGTTTGGGACACTGAAGCTTTCTTT; CDR3 protein: CASSQIRVWDTEAFF
J gene: TRBJ2-5; V gene: TRBV7-3; D gene: NA; clone size: NA; CDR3 DNA: TGTGCCAGCAGCCTGGGACAGGTGGGAGGGGAGACCCAGTACTTC; CDR3 protein: CASSLGQVGGETQYF
J gene: TRBJ1-1; V gene: TRBV11-3; D gene: NA; clone size: NA; CDR3 DNA: TGTGCCAGCAGCTTGGGGGGGGCCAACACTGAAGCTTTCTTT; CDR3 protein: CASSLGGANTEAFF
J gene: TRBJ1-2; V gene: TRBV4-3; D gene: NA; clone size: NA; CDR3 DNA: TGCGCCAGCAGCCAAGGTACAGGGAAGGGTTATGGCTACACCTTC; CDR3 protein: CASSQGTGKGYGYTF
J gene: TRBJ1-5; V gene: TRBV7-8; D gene: NA; clone size: NA; CDR3 DNA: TGTGCCAGCACCACGAGGGCTAATCAGCCCCAGCATTTT; CDR3 protein: CASTTRANQPQHF
J gene: TRBJ2-3; V gene: TRBV27; D gene: TRBD2; clone size: NA; CDR3 DNA: TGTGCCAGCAGTTCTGAGGGCGGGAGGCCGCACACAGATACGCAGTATTTT; CDR3 protein: CASSSEGGRPHTDTQYF
J gene: TRBJ2-7; V gene: TRBV5-1; D gene: TRBD1; clone size: NA; CDR3 DNA: TGCGCCAGCAGCTTGAGGACAGGGGCTTCCTACGAGCAGTACTTC; CDR3 protein: CASSLRTGASYEQYF
J gene: TRBJ1-6; V gene: TRBV5-4; D gene: NA; clone size: NA; CDR3 DNA: TGTGCCAGCAGCTTGAGTGGTAGGGAGGATAATTCACCCCTCCACTTT; CDR3 protein: CASSLSGREDNSPLHF
J gene: TRBJ1-3; V gene: TRBV7-9; D gene: NA; clone size: NA; CDR3 DNA: TGTGCCAGCAGCTTCATTGGGGGGGCCTCTGGAAACACCATATATTTT; CDR3 protein: CASSFIGGASGNTIYF
J gene: TRBJ1-2; V gene: TRBV19; D gene: TRBD1; clone size: NA; CDR3 DNA: TGTGCCAGTAGTACCCTACGGGACAGGGGGCCAGGTTATGGCTACACCTTC; CDR3 protein: CASSTLRDRGPGYGYTF
J gene: TRBJ2-6; V gene: TRBV5-1; D gene: TRBD1; clone size: NA; CDR3 DNA: TGCGCCAGCAGCGCACGGACAGGGGCCGGCTCTGGGGCCAACGTCCTGACTTTC; CDR3 protein: CASSARTGAGSGANVLTF
J gene: TRBJ2-5; V gene: TRBV15; D gene: TRBD2; clone size: NA; CDR3 DNA: TGTGCCACCAGCGTGGGACTAGCGATTCCAGACGTCCAGTACTTC; CDR3 protein: CATSVGLAIPDVQYF
J gene: TRBJ2-5; V gene: TRBV2; D gene: TRBD1; clone size: NA; CDR3 DNA: TGTGCCAGCAGGATGGCGGACAGGGCAGTTGAGACCCAGTACTTC; CDR3 protein: CASRMADRAVETQYF
J gene: TRBJ2-2; V gene: TRBV6-2/TRBV6-3; D gene: NA; clone size: NA; CDR3 DNA: TGTGCCAGCAGTTACGGAGGGGGAGGGAGCACCGGGGAGCTGTTTTTT; CDR3 protein: CASSYGGGGSTGELFF
J gene: TRBJ2-1; V gene: TRBV7-8; D gene: TRBD2; clone size: NA; CDR3 DNA: TGTGCCAGCAGCGGAGTAGCTAGCGGGAGTCCGAATGAGCAGTTCTTC; CDR3 protein: CASSGVASGSPNEQFF
J gene: TRBJ2-7; V gene: TRBV6-5; D gene: NA; clone size: NA; CDR3 DNA: TGTGCCAGCGCGACTCCCCCGACCTACGAGCAGTACTTC; CDR3 protein: CASATPPTYEQYF
J gene: TRBJ1-1; V gene: TRBV7-6; D gene: TRBD1; clone size: once; CDR3 DNA: TGTGCCAGCAGCTTTAAGGGGGCGAACACTGAAGCTTTCTTT; CDR3 protein: CASSFKGANTEAFF
J gene: TRBJ2-1; V gene: TRBV19; D gene: NA; clone size: NA; CDR3 DNA: TGTGCCAGTAGTCAGTACGGGGGTAGCGCCTCCTACAATGAGCAGTTCTTC; CDR3 protein: CASSQYGGSASYNEQFF
J gene: TRBJ2-3; V gene: TRBV3-1/TRBV3-2; D gene: NA; clone size: NA; CDR3 DNA: TGTGCCAGCACCACCATCTCAAATTCCCGGGTGGATACGCAGTATTTT; CDR3 protein: CASTTISNSRVDTQYF
J gene: TRBJ1-5; V gene: TRBV7-9; D gene: TRBD1; clone size: once; CDR3 DNA: TGTGCCAGCAGCGCGGACAGGGAACGGGGTCAGCCCCAGCATTTT; CDR3 protein: CASSADRERGQPQHF
J gene: TRBJ2-3; V gene: TRBV19; D gene: NA; clone size: once; CDR3 DNA: TGTGCCAGTAGTATACCAGGGACTAGCACAGATACGCAGTATTTT; CDR3 protein: CASSIPGTSTDTQYF